This T cell receptor beta chain stems from a study of T cell responses to AZD1222 COVID-19 vaccine. Findings and caveats of the study: Clonal diversity may have been underestimated in mostly white British donors. An increase in Spike-specific TCR breadth and depth was observed after two AZD1222 doses. Vaccine-related CD4 TCRs covered spike, predominating at 160-218 and 743-854. Reportedly, nearly half the spike-specific TCRs target unmutated variant regions.

The method was immunoSEQ multiplex PCR; TCRdb's version includes in-frame clones alone and lacks a portion of them. The top ten clones hold about 1.5% of a sample with some 170,000 clones, approximately 91% of them seen once. Germline assignment: CDR1 MNHEY and CDR2 SVGAGI. This CDR3 comprises 14 residues. The V end lost 6 bases, the J end lost 1 base, and 12 bases lay between the germline ends. About this clone itself: No antigen is known for it.

The chain carries TRBV6-5 and TRBJ1-1, with a possible D match to TRBD1 (6 bases). The TCR was taken from an adult in good health. Sequencing was performed on peripheral blood, taken on day 0 of AZD1222 vaccination. The CDR3 DNA sequence: TGTGCCAGCAGCTGGGGGCAGGGGAACACTGAAGCTTTCTTT. Protein sequence: CASSWGQGNTEAFF.